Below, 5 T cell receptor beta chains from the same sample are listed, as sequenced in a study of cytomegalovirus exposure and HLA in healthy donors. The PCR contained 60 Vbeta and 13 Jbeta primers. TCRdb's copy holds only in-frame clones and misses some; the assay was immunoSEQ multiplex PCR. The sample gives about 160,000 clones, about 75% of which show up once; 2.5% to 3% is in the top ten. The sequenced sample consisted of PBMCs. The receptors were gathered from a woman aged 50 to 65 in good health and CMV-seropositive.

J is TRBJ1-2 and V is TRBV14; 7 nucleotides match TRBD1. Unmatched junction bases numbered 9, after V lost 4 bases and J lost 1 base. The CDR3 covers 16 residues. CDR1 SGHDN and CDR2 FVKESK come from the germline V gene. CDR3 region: CASSRDSPLDNYGYTF. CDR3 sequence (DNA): TGTGCCAGCAGCCGGGACAGCCCTTTAGATAACTATGGCTACACCTTC.

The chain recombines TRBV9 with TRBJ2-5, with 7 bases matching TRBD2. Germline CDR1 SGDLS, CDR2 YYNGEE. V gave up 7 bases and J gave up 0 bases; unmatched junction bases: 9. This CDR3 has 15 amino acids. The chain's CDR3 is CASGKSGANQETQYF. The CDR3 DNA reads TGTGCCAGCGGAAAAAGCGGGGCGAACCAAGAGACCCAGTACTTC.

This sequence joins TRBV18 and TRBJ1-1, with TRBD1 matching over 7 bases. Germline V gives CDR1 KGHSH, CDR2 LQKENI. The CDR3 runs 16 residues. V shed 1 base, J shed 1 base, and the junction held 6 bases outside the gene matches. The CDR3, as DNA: TGTGCCAGCTCACCACTCAGGACAGGCGGGAACACTGAAGCTTTCTTT. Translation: CASSPLRTGGNTEAFF.

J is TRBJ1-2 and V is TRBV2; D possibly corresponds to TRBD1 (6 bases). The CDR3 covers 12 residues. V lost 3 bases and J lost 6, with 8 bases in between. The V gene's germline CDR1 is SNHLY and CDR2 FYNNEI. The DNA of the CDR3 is TGTGCCAGCAGTGAGCAGGGGAATGGCTACACCTTC. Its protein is CASSEQGNGYTF.

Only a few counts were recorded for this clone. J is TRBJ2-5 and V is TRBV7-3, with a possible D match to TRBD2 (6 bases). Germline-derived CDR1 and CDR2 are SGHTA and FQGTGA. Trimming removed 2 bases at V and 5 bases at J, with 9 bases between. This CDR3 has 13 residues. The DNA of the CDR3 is TGTGCCAGCAGCTTAGGGGGGACGGAGACCCAGTACTTC. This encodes CASSLGGTETQYF.